This entry lists 31 T cell receptor beta chains sequenced from one sample in a study of CD8+CD57+ T cells in acquired aplastic anemia. Using genomic DNA as the template, TCR beta VDJ and CDR3 profiling was carried out. TCRdb re-called the reads with MiXCR, one entry per CDR3 protein. The profile covers fewer than 200,000 distinct CDR3 sequences, with 63% appearing a single time and under 50% taken by the ten largest. The sequenced sample was sorted CD4+, CD8+, or CD8+CD57+ T cells (not recorded which) from PBMCs. The receptors were gathered from a human donor in good health.

This clonotype was picked up many times. V usage is TRBV19 and J usage is TRBJ1-1; D perhaps matches TRBD1 (5 bases). The CDR3 is 15 amino acids. V dropped 4 bases and J dropped 3 bases, with 15 bases sitting between them. The germline V gene has CDR1 LNHDA and CDR2 SQIVND (reference sequence). CDR3: CASSTWGSFDTEAFF. CDR3 bases: TGTGCCAGTAGTACGTGGGGCAGCTTCGACACTGAAGCTTTCTTT. Looking up the rest from reference TRBV19 and TRBJ1-1 gives the full variable domain: DGGITQSPKYLFRKEGQNVTLSCEQNLNHDAMYWYRQDPGQGLRLIYYSQIVNDFQKGDIAEGYSVSREKKESFPLTVTSAQKNPTAFYLCASSTWGSFDTEAFFGQGTRLTVV.

J is TRBJ2-7 and V is TRBV20-1; 13 nucleotides match TRBD2. Germline V gene data show CDR1 as DFQATT and CDR2 as SNEGSKA (reference sequence). The CDR3 is 13 amino acids. The V gene end was trimmed by 6 bases and the J gene end by 5 bases; junction bases not matched to a gene: 4. CDR3 protein: CSALAGGSHEQYF. CDR3 sequence (DNA): TGCAGTGCACTAGCGGGAGGGAGCCACGAGCAGTACTTC.

Remarks on this clonotype: This may come from a read error, since a much larger clone is one base off. The CDR3 loop reads CASNPDPGELFF. The DNA of the CDR3 is TGCGCCAGCAACCCAGATCCCGGGGAGCTGTTTTTT. This chain connects TRBV4-3 to TRBJ2-2; D is ambiguous. The CDR3 is made up of 12 amino acids. Germline CDR1 LGHNA, CDR2 YSLEER. The V and J ends lost 7 bases and 6 bases respectively, with 9 bases between them.

The chain combines TRBV2 with TRBJ1-6; unclear D gene. V was trimmed by 7 bases and J by 0 bases, leaving 16 bases between them. The CDR3 runs 17 residues. Germline V gives CDR1 SNHLY, CDR2 FYNNEI. The CDR3 is CASIPTPGSSYNSPLHF. CDR3 coding DNA: TGTGCCAGCATCCCCACCCCGGGAAGCTCCTATAATTCACCCCTCCACTTT.

The genes are TRBV2 and TRBJ1-1; weak D call: TRBD1 (6 bases). This CDR3 has 14 amino acids. The germline V and J ends were trimmed by 3 bases and 1 base, with 9 bases remaining between them. From germline, CDR1 is SNHLY and CDR2 FYNNEI. CDR3 in amino acids: CASSDVGGNTEAFF. The CDR3 DNA is TGTGCCAGCAGTGACGTAGGGGGGAACACTGAAGCTTTCTTT. The full variable domain, with the rest looked up from reference TRBV2 and TRBJ1-1, is EPEVTQTPSHQVTQMGQEVILRCVPISNHLYFYWYRQILGQKVEFLVSFYNNEISEKSEIFDDQFSVERPDGSNFTLKIRSTKLEDSAMYFCASSDVGGNTEAFFGQGTRLTVV.

The V gene is TRBV7-2, the J gene TRBJ2-7; 7 positions match TRBD2. Germline V CDR1 and CDR2: SGHTA, FQGNSA. The length of the CDR3 is 15 residues. The ends lost 7 bases at V and 3 bases at J; junction bases unmatched: 12. The CDR3 coding sequence is TGTGCCAGCACTCCCGGGGCGGGACTAAACTACGAGCAGTACTTC. Translated: CASTPGAGLNYEQYF.

CDR3 sequence: CASSAKSRYQETQYF. CDR3 in DNA: TGCGCCAGCAGTGCCAAGAGCAGGTACCAAGAGACCCAGTACTTC. This rearrangement joins TRBV10-1 to TRBJ2-5; no clear D. CDR1 and CDR2 (germline): WNHNN, SYGVQD (reference sequence). V lost 4 bases and J 0 bases, leaving 12 bases between the germline ends. The CDR3 totals 15 residues.

This clonotype was found many times. The rearrangement links TRBV14 to TRBJ2-1, with D hard to call. With 4 bases removed from V and 5 bases from J, the gap between germline ends came to 9 bases. Per the germline V gene, CDR1 is SGHDN and CDR2 is FVKESK. The CDR3 is 13 amino acids. The CDR3 is CASSPGRHNEQFF. The CDR3 nucleotides read TGTGCCAGCAGCCCCGGGCGTCACAATGAGCAGTTCTTC.

There are many counts of this clonotype. The chain uses TRBV9 and TRBJ2-2; D is unresolved. V lost 1 base and J lost 8, with 6 bases in between. This CDR3 spans 12 amino acids. Germline CDR1 SGDLS, CDR2 YYNGEE. This chain's CDR3 is CASSVPMGELFF. The CDR3 nucleotides read TGTGCCAGCAGCGTACCTATGGGGGAGCTGTTTTTT.

The rearrangement uses TRBV6-5 and TRBJ2-1; D is ambiguous. Germline CDR1 reads MNHEY; CDR2 reads SVGAGI. Trimming removed 3 bases at V and 7 bases at J, with 7 bases between. The CDR3 is 12 residues long. In nucleotides, the CDR3 is TGTGCCAGCAGTTATGGAATAAATGAGCAGTTCTTC. Translated, it gives CASSYGINEQFF.

The CDR3, as DNA: TGCGCCAGCAGTACTACGGGCAACGAGCAGTACTTC. Amino acids: CASSTTGNEQYF. The chain has TRBV10-2 and TRBJ2-7; D is unresolved. Germline V gives CDR1 WSHSY, CDR2 SAAADI. The CDR3 length is 12 residues. Between the trimmed V and J ends, which lost 5 bases and 5 bases, there was a span of 10 bases.

This clonotype came up many times. A read error is possible here, since a much larger clone lies one base away. The chain carries TRBV20-1 and TRBJ2-7; TRBD2 agrees at 7 bases. CDR3 length: 13 amino acids. Per germline, CDR1 DFQATT and CDR2 SNEGSKA (reference sequence). The CDR3 region has the DNA TGCAGTGCTAGTCCTAGCGGAACCTACGAGCAGTGCTTC. Encoded protein: CSASPSGTYEQCF.

The genes are TRBV29-1 and TRBJ2-7; TRBD2 matches 9 bases. V trimming: 1 base; J trimming: 2 bases; junction bases outside the gene matches: 3. The CDR3 contains 14 residues. Germline CDR1 is SQVTM and CDR2 is ANQGSEA. The CDR3: CSVEVAGATYEQYF. Written as DNA, the CDR3 is TGCAGCGTTGAAGTAGCGGGAGCTACCTACGAGCAGTACTTC.

The chain employs TRBV19 and TRBJ2-5; the match to TRBD1 covers 7 bases. Unmatched junction bases numbered 7, after V lost 5 bases and J lost 4 bases. Germline lookup yields CDR1 LNHDA and CDR2 SQIVND (reference sequence). CDR3 length equals 14 residues. The CDR3, as DNA: TGTGCCAGTAGTCCGGACAGGACACGAGAGACCCAGTACTTC. Its protein is CASSPDRTRETQYF.

The rearrangement joins TRBV2 to TRBJ2-7, with 7 bases identical to TRBD1. The J segment lost 0 bases and the V segment lost 6 bases, leaving 5 bases of the junction unmatched. The CDR3 totals 14 residues. Germline-derived CDR1 and CDR2 are SNHLY and FYNNEI. CDR3 amino acids: CASRKDRSSYEQYF. The DNA of the CDR3 is TGTGCCAGCAGAAAGGACAGGAGCTCCTACGAGCAGTACTTC. The full variable domain, in which reference TRBV2 and TRBJ2-7 provide the parts outside the CDR3, is EPEVTQTPSHQVTQMGQEVILRCVPISNHLYFYWYRQILGQKVEFLVSFYNNEISEKSEIFDDQFSVERPDGSNFTLKIRSTKLEDSAMYFCASRKDRSSYEQYFGPGTRLTVT.

This clonotype has only a few counts. This rearrangement joins TRBV6-1 to TRBJ2-2, with 7 bases that match TRBD2. With 7 bases clipped from V and 4 bases from J, the junction kept 12 bases outside the gene matches. Germline CDR1 MNHNS, CDR2 SASEGT. CDR3 size: 16 residues. The CDR3, as DNA: TGTGCCAGCACGAACGGGGGAGGGTCGGGCACCGGGGAGCTGTTTTTT. Protein sequence: CASTNGGGSGTGELFF.

The chain uses TRBV5-1 and TRBJ1-3, with D possibly TRBD1 on 5 matching bases. Germline assignment: CDR1 SGHRS and CDR2 YFSETQ. Trimming took off 4 bases at V and 4 bases at J, with 15 bases between the two ends. The CDR3 totals 15 residues. The DNA of the CDR3 is TGCGCCAGCAGCGTTACAGATGGGGCCGGAAACACCATATATTTT. It translates to CASSVTDGAGNTIYF.

The chain recombines TRBV25-1 with TRBJ1-2; 8 bases are shared with TRBD1. Losses at the gene ends were 3 bases for V and 4 bases for J; bases not matched to a gene: 10. Germline CDR1 reads MGHDK; CDR2 reads SYGVNS. This CDR3 is 16 amino acids long. CDR3 sequence: CASSDSTGVRVYGYTF. The CDR3 DNA reads TGTGCCAGCAGTGACTCGACAGGGGTACGAGTCTATGGCTACACCTTC.

In this sample, this clonotype turned up many times. The V gene is TRBV15, the J gene TRBJ2-1, with 10 bases fitting TRBD1. Per the germline V gene, CDR1 is LNHNV and CDR2 is YYDKDF (reference sequence). With 3 bases clipped from V and 7 bases from J, the junction kept 3 bases outside the gene matches. There are 14 residues in the CDR3. Here the CDR3 reads CATSRDRGSNEQFF. DNA of the CDR3: TGTGCCACCAGCAGGGACAGGGGGTCGAATGAGCAGTTCTTC. Looking up the rest from reference TRBV15 and TRBJ2-1 gives the full variable domain: DAMVIQNPRYQVTQFGKPVTLSCSQTLNHNVMYWYQQKSSQAPKLLFHYYDKDFNNEADTPDNFQSRRPNTSFCFLDIRSPGLGDTAMYLCATSRDRGSNEQFFGPGTRLTVL.

This chain links TRBV15 with TRBJ1-6, with D possibly matching TRBD1 (5 bases). Germline V gene sequence: CDR1 LNHNV, CDR2 YYDKDF (reference sequence). Between the trimmed V and J ends, which lost 2 bases and 8 bases, there was a span of 13 bases. The CDR3 covers 15 residues. The DNA of the CDR3 is TGTGCCACCAGCAGAACGGGACTGAGGTATTCACCCCTCCACTTT. Its protein product is CATSRTGLRYSPLHF.

Of note for this clonotype: One end of the junction fails to match germline, which may point to a read error. The rearrangement links TRBV15 to TRBJ1-5; 8 bases map to TRBD1. The germline V gene has CDR1 LNHNV and CDR2 YYDKDF (reference sequence). The CDR3 runs to 16 residues. For the CDR3, the DNA is TGTGCCACCAGCGCTATGTTGGACAGGGACGGTCAGCCCCAGAATTTT. Amino acids: CATSAMLDRDGQPQNF.

This clonotype occurred once. The chain recombines TRBV24-1 with TRBJ2-3; D could derive from TRBD1 or TRBD2 (5 bases each). Germline CDR1 and CDR2: KGHDR and SFDVKD. V gave up 3 bases and J gave up 2 bases, with 14 bases separating them. This CDR3 has 16 residues. The CDR3 region is CATSDRDRAITDTQYF. Here the CDR3 DNA reads TGTGCCACCAGTGATCGGGACCGAGCCATCACAGATACGCAGTATTTT.

Notes on this clonotype: At one of its ends the junction is not consistent with the germline gene, which may arise from a read error. This chain uses TRBV7-9 with TRBJ2-1, with TRBD1 identical over 8 bases. CDR1 is SEHNR and CDR2 is FQNEAQ in the germline V gene (reference sequence). There are 15 residues in the CDR3. CDR3 bases: TGTGCTAGCAGCTTAGGACAGGGAGTACACAATGAGCAGTTCTTC. The encoded protein is CASSLGQGVHNEQFF.

The DNA for the CDR3 is TGTGCCAGCAGCTTTGGGACAGGGGGCCACAATGAGCAGTTCTTC. Translated, it gives CASSFGTGGHNEQFF. The chain joins TRBV7-7 to TRBJ2-1, with 12 nucleotides matching TRBD1. Germline CDR1 SSHAT, CDR2 FNYEAQ (reference sequence). Trimming cost V 3 bases and J 5 bases; bases outside gene matches: 2. The CDR3 is 15 amino acids.

J is TRBJ2-5 and V is TRBV10-3, with D perhaps TRBD1 or TRBD2 (5 bases each). Germline V gene lookup returns CDR1 ENHRY and CDR2 SYGVKD. The length of the CDR3 is 14 residues. V was pared by 6 bases and J by 0 bases, with 11 bases between. The CDR3 DNA sequence: TGTGCCATCAGGGCAGGGACCAACCAAGAGACCCAGTACTTC. Its protein product is CAIRAGTNQETQYF.

The chain uses TRBV10-3 and TRBJ2-5; D ambiguous. The CDR3 runs to 12 residues. V was pared by 8 bases and J by 3 bases, with 10 bases between. Germline CDR1 reads ENHRY; CDR2 reads SYGVKD. This CDR3 reads CAIAVSEETQYF. The DNA of the CDR3 is TGTGCCATCGCGGTGTCGGAAGAGACCCAGTACTTC.

This clonotype showed up just once. J is TRBJ2-2 and V is TRBV19; D gene unclear. Germline CDR1 LNHDA, CDR2 SQIVND (reference sequence). This CDR3 spans 13 amino acids. V was shortened by 2 bases and J by 6 bases, with 7 bases between the two germline ends. CDR3 in DNA: TGTGCCAGTAGTATACAAACGCCCGGGGAGCTGTTTTTT. Its translation is CASSIQTPGELFF.

This clonotype has ten or more counts. The rearrangement uses TRBV6-1 and TRBJ2-2, with TRBD1 matching over 9 bases. Germline assignment: CDR1 MNHNS and CDR2 SASEGT. The CDR3 is 13 amino acids. The V segment lost 6 bases and the J segment 4 bases; nucleotides outside the gene matches: 0. The CDR3 loop is CASRTGGTGELFF. For the CDR3, the DNA is TGTGCCAGCAGGACAGGGGGCACCGGGGAGCTGTTTTTT.

With respect to this clonotype: A read error may account for a junction end that differs from germline. The V call is TRBV7-2, the J call TRBJ1-3; D is uncertain. This CDR3 has 12 residues. Looked up from germline, CDR1 is SGHTA and CDR2 is FQGNSA. CDR3 loop: CASSWARNAIYF. The CDR3 coding sequence is TGTGCCAGCAGCTGGGCGCGAAACGCCATATATTTT. Full variable domain (missing parts from reference TRBV7-2 and TRBJ1-3): GAGVSQSPSNKVTEKGKDVELRCDPISGHTALYWYRQSLGQGLEFLIYFQGNSAPDKSGLPSDRFSAERTGGSVSTLTIQRTQQEDSAVYLCASSWARNAIYFGEGSWLTVV.

The genes are TRBV7-2 and TRBJ1-1; D is unclear. The CDR3 has 13 residues. The germline CDR1 and CDR2 sequences are SGHTA and FQGNSA. The V and J ends lost 0 bases and 5 bases respectively, with 7 bases between them. The CDR3 sequence: CASSLAYGTEAFF. CDR3 in DNA: TGTGCCAGCAGCTTAGCTTATGGGACTGAAGCTTTCTTT.

This clonotype was recorded many times. The chain carries TRBV6-5 and TRBJ2-3, with D possibly matching TRBD2 (6 bases). Per the germline V gene, CDR1 is MNHEY and CDR2 is SVGAGI. V dropped 6 bases and J dropped 1 base, with 14 bases sitting between them. CDR3 length: 15 residues. CDR3 sequence: CASRLAGWRTDTQYF. The CDR3 DNA sequence: TGTGCCAGCAGACTCGCGGGGTGGCGCACAGATACGCAGTATTTT.